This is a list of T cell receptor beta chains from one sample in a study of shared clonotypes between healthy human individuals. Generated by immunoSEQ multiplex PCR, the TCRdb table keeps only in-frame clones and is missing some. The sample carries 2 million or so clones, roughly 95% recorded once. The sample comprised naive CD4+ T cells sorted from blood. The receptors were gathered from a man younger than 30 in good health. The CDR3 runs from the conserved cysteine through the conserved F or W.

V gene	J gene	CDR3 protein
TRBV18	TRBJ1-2	CASSPPEGTYGYTF
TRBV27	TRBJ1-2	CASREDGTGVSGGYTF
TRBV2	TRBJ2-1	CASAGPAHNEQFF
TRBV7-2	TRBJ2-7	CASSSPGTILYEQYF
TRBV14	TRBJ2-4	CASSPQGSLAKNIQYF
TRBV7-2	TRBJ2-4	CASSLGVQVAKNIQYF
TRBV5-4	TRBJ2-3	CASSLYTSGSSTDTQYF
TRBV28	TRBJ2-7	CASRRDSSYEQYF
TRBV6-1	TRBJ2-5	CASSSGTSGKETQYF
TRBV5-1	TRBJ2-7	CASSLPDISSYEQYF
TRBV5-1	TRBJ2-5	CASSSLETQYF
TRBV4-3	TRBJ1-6	CASSQSRGSSPLHF
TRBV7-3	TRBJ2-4	CASSLRGGLAKNIQYF
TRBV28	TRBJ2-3	CASSVRGAADTQYF